The clone carrying this T cell receptor beta chain was counted many times. Its antigen is currently unknown. In TCRdb, the 5' RACE reads were re-called with MiXCR into one record per CDR3 protein. The data contain approximately 100,000 distinct CDR3 sequences, roughly 8.3% of them singletons. The entry originates in a study of CD8 T cells in ankylosing spondylitis. Study-level points and caveats: Roughly eight highly homologous variants made up a TCR beta motif that seemed to typify ankylosing spondylitis blood. The clones that were linked to disease were reported to be significantly enriched in matched synovial fluid samples from ankylosing spondylitis patients.

V gave up 4 bases and J gave up 7 bases; unmatched junction bases: 17. CDR1 is LGHNA, CDR2 YNFKEQ, per germline. The CDR3 sequence is 17 residues long. The sequence derives from a male donor with ankylosing spondylitis or in good health (not recorded which). Sample: blood, either unsorted or a sorted T cell fraction (not recorded which). The genes are TRBV4-2 and TRBJ2-7; TRBD2 agrees at 9 bases. The CDR3 DNA follows: TGTGCCAGCAGCCCAGTTCTCACCGCGGGAGGGCCGGGGGAGCAGTACTTC. Residues: CASSPVLTAGGPGEQYF.